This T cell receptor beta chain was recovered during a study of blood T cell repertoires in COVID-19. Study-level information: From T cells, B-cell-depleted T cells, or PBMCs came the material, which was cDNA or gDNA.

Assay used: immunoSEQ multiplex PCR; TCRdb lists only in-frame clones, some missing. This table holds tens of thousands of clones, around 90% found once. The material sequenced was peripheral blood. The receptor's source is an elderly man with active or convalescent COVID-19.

CDR3 coding DNA: TGCGCCAGCAGCCACCAGATAGGAGTAGCTTTCTTT. This sequence encodes CASSHQIGVAFF. This chain links TRBV4-1 with TRBJ1-1; the D is unclear. The germline V gene has CDR1 MGHRA and CDR2 YSYEKL. The CDR3 has 12 amino acids. V lost 3 bases and J lost 10, with 12 bases in between.